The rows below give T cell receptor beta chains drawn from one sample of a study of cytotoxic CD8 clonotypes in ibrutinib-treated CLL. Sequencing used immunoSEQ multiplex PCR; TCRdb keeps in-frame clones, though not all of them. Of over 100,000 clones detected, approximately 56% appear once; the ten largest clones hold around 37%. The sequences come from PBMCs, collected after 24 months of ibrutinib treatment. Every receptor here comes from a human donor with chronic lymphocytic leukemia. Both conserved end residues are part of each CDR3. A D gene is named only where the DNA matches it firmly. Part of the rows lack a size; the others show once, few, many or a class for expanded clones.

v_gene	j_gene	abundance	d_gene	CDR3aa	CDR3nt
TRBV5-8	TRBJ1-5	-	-	CASSPTYQPQHF	TGTGCCAGCAGCCCCACATATCAGCCCCAGCATTTT
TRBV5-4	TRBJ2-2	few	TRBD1	CASSSDRGRTGELFF	TGTGCCAGCAGTTCGGACAGGGGGCGTACCGGGGAGCTGTTTTTT
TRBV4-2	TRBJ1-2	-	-	CASSQDHQGPYGYTF	TGTGCCAGCAGCCAAGATCATCAGGGGCCCTATGGCTACACCTTC
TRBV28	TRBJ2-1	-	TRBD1	CASSLQGAKDNEQFF	TGTGCCAGCAGTTTACAGGGGGCGAAGGACAATGAGCAGTTCTTC
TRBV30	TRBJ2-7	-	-	CAWRRGRGMTYEQYF	TGTGCCTGGAGACGAGGGAGGGGGATGACCTACGAGCAGTACTTC
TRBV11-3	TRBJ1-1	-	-	CASSDYTNTEAFF	TGTGCCAGCAGTGACTACACGAACACTGAAGCTTTCTTT
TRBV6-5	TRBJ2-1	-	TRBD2	CASSYGRGGHNEQFF	TGTGCCAGCAGTTACGGTCGGGGGGGCCACAATGAGCAGTTCTTC
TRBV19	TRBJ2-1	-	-	CASSIDSGVNEQFF	TGTGCCAGTAGTATAGATTCGGGGGTCAATGAGCAGTTCTTC
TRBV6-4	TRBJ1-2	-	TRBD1	CASSEASGTGGSYGYTF	TGTGCCAGCAGTGAGGCCTCCGGGACAGGGGGCTCCTATGGCTACACCTTC
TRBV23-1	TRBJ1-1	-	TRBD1	CASSPQLGQGNTEAFF	TGCGCCAGCAGTCCGCAATTGGGACAGGGGAACACTGAAGCTTTCTTT
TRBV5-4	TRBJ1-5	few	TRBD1	CASSLQGDQPQHF	TGTGCCAGCAGCTTACAGGGGGATCAGCCCCAGCATTTT
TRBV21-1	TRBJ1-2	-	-	CASSNTGTGDSRPSLNYGYTF	TGTGCCAGCAGCAACACCGGGACAGGGGACTCGCGACCTAGCTTGAACTATGGCTACACCTTC
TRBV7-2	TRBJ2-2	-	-	CASSLDRAEFF	TGTGCCAGCAGCTTAGATCGCGCAGAGTTTTTT
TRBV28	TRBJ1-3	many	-	CASCQGSSGNTIYF	TGTGCCAGCTGTCAAGGGAGCTCTGGAAACACCATATATTTT
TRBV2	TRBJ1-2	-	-	CASNRETADGYTF	TGTGCCAGCAATAGAGAGACAGCGGATGGCTACACCTTC
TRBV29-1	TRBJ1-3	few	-	CSVEWRQWGNTIYF	TGCAGCGTTGAATGGAGGCAGTGGGGAAACACCATATATTTT
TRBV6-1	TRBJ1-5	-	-	CASMQGANNQPQHF	TGTGCCAGCATGCAGGGCGCCAACAATCAGCCCCAGCATTTT
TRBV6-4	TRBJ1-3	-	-	CASSEGPSGNTIYF	TGTGCCAGCAGTGAGGGTCCCTCTGGAAACACCATATATTTT
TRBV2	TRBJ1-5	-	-	CASSDRGVAQPQHF	TGTGCCAGCAGTGATAGGGGGGTGGCGCAGCCCCAGCATTTT
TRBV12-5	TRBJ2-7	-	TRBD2	CASGLGAGATYEQYF	TGTGCTAGTGGTTTGGGTGCGGGAGCTACCTACGAGCAGTACTTC
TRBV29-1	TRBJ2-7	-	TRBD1	CSVEGVDRGLYEQYF	TGCAGCGTTGAGGGGGTGGACAGGGGATTGTACGAGCAGTACTTC
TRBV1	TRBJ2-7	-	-	CTSRLITGTGSYEQYF	TGCACCAGCCGTCTAATAACCGGGACAGGGAGCTACGAGCAGTACTTC
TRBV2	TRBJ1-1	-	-	CASSEALAGVEAFF	TGTGCCAGCAGTGAAGCGCTAGCCGGGGTTGAAGCTTTCTTT
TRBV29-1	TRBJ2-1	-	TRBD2	CSVIPTSGGGINEQFF	TGCAGCGTTATTCCGACTAGCGGGGGGGGAATCAATGAGCAGTTCTTC
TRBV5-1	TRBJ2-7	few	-	CASSLDGGEQYF	TGCGCCAGCAGCTTGGATGGGGGAGAGCAGTACTTC
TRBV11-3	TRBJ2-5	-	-	CASSFRDDAQETQYF	TGTGCCAGCAGCTTCCGGGACGACGCCCAAGAGACCCAGTACTTC
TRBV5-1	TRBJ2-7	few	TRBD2	CASKPGGTETYEQYF	TGCGCCAGCAAACCGGGAGGGACTGAGACCTACGAGCAGTACTTC
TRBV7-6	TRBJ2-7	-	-	CASSFRRSALAGYSSYEQYF	TGTGCCAGCAGCTTCAGACGGAGCGCCCTAGCTGGGTATTCGTCCTACGAGCAGTACTTC
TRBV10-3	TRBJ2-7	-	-	CAISDGQVGRYEQYF	TGTGCCATCAGTGATGGGCAGGTGGGTCGCTACGAGCAGTACTTC
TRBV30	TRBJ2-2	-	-	CAWAGRLDTGELFF	TGTGCCTGGGCCGGGCGACTGGACACCGGGGAGCTGTTTTTT
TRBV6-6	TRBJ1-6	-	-	CASSYGVGSNSPLHF	TGTGCCAGCAGTTACGGGGTAGGCTCTAATTCACCCCTCCACTTT
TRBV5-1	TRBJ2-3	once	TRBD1	CASSSGQGSDTQYF	TGCGCCAGCAGCTCCGGACAGGGCTCAGATACGCAGTATTTT
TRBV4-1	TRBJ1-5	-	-	CASSQTDSSHQPQHF	TGCGCCAGCAGCCAGACAGACAGCTCGCATCAGCCCCAGCATTTT
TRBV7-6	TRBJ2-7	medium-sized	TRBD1	CASSFGTEPTAIPGEQYF	TGTGCCAGCAGCTTCGGGACAGAGCCCACCGCGATCCCAGGCGAGCAGTACTTC
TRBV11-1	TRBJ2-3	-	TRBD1	CASSPDRVRDTQYF	TGTGCCAGCAGCCCGGACAGGGTACGAGATACGCAGTATTTT
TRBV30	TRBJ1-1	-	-	CAWSVRGGEAFF	TGTGCCTGGAGTGTGAGGGGAGGGGAAGCTTTCTTT
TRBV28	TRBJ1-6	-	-	CASRWDTGLAPLHF	TGTGCCAGCAGGTGGGACACGGGTCTTGCGCCCCTCCACTTT
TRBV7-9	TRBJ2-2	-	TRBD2	CASSPGGGKRTGELFF	TGTGCCAGCAGCCCCGGCGGGGGTAAAAGAACCGGGGAGCTGTTTTTT